This is a list of T cell receptor beta chains from one sample in a study of regulatory T cells in long-lasting Graves disease. In TCRdb, the multiplex PCR reads were re-called with MiXCR into one record per CDR3 protein. Of about 400,000 distinct CDR3 sequences in the sample, around 20% were seen once. Material: peripheral blood mononuclear cells (PBMCs), obtained when the disease was refractory, from a patient treated with antithyroid drugs. The source of these receptors is a female donor with Graves disease. Each CDR3 is given without its conserved first and last residue. The D gene is left open where the match is weak.

cdr3_aa: ASTRENTGELF
d_call: -
j_call: TRBJ2-2
v_call: TRBV2

cdr3_aa: ASRPGGNPNEKLF
d_call: -
j_call: TRBJ1-4
v_call: TRBV28

cdr3_aa: SARVQGLADTGELF
d_call: TRBD2
j_call: TRBJ2-2
v_call: TRBV20-1

cdr3_aa: ASSPGDRYEQY
d_call: TRBD1
j_call: TRBJ2-7
v_call: TRBV7-9

cdr3_aa: ASSWMTGSYEQY
d_call: TRBD1
j_call: TRBJ2-7
v_call: TRBV6-9

cdr3_aa: AGLLHRYT
d_call: -
j_call: TRBJ1-2
v_call: TRBV30

cdr3_aa: ASSQGSANTGELF
d_call: -
j_call: TRBJ2-2
v_call: TRBV3-1

cdr3_aa: ASSSRDRSYNEQF
d_call: -
j_call: TRBJ2-1
v_call: TRBV5-5

cdr3_aa: ASSLIPLTPEAF
d_call: -
j_call: TRBJ1-1
v_call: TRBV7-6

cdr3_aa: ASSLAWANYGYT
d_call: -
j_call: TRBJ1-2
v_call: TRBV12-3/TRBV12-4

cdr3_aa: ASSLNRVYGYT
d_call: -
j_call: TRBJ1-2
v_call: TRBV7-2

cdr3_aa: ASSFRRFEGGELF
d_call: -
j_call: TRBJ2-2
v_call: TRBV12-3/TRBV12-4

cdr3_aa: ASSGSKGNGYGYT
d_call: -
j_call: TRBJ1-2
v_call: TRBV25-1

cdr3_aa: ASSQGPGISIYEQY
d_call: -
j_call: TRBJ2-7
v_call: TRBV28

cdr3_aa: ASGPQAGFQETQY
d_call: -
j_call: TRBJ2-5
v_call: TRBV5-6

cdr3_aa: ASSPPVGPGASPLH
d_call: -
j_call: TRBJ1-6
v_call: TRBV18

cdr3_aa: ASSLSLTGFDGYT
d_call: -
j_call: TRBJ1-2
v_call: TRBV27

cdr3_aa: ASSFDGDTGELF
d_call: -
j_call: TRBJ2-2
v_call: TRBV6-9

cdr3_aa: SPQLAGGLVSTDTQY
d_call: TRBD2
j_call: TRBJ2-3
v_call: TRBV20-1

cdr3_aa: SAKDRGYGYT
d_call: TRBD1
j_call: TRBJ1-2
v_call: TRBV20-1

cdr3_aa: ASSPTGDGLREQY
d_call: TRBD1
j_call: TRBJ2-7
v_call: TRBV7-3

cdr3_aa: ASSSPRDTLSYEQY
d_call: -
j_call: TRBJ2-7
v_call: TRBV11-2

cdr3_aa: ASSQEVLAGGEQY
d_call: TRBD2
j_call: TRBJ2-7
v_call: TRBV3-1

cdr3_aa: ASSLERLAGEETQY
d_call: TRBD2
j_call: TRBJ2-5
v_call: TRBV11-2

cdr3_aa: ASRRPGDHSPLH
d_call: -
j_call: TRBJ1-6
v_call: TRBV6-1

cdr3_aa: ASSEAAGTGKGEQF
d_call: TRBD1
j_call: TRBJ2-1
v_call: TRBV2

cdr3_aa: ASSYPPETQY
d_call: -
j_call: TRBJ2-5
v_call: TRBV6-2/TRBV6-3

cdr3_aa: ASSPTAQIYGYT
d_call: -
j_call: TRBJ1-2
v_call: TRBV28

cdr3_aa: AAGLAGDQRGEQY
d_call: TRBD2
j_call: TRBJ2-7
v_call: TRBV10-3

cdr3_aa: ASRGTGDQPQH
d_call: TRBD1
j_call: TRBJ1-5
v_call: TRBV12-3/TRBV12-4

cdr3_aa: ASPPPGHVVVGIDEQY
d_call: -
j_call: TRBJ2-7
v_call: TRBV28

cdr3_aa: ASSQGGGTDTQY
d_call: -
j_call: TRBJ2-3
v_call: TRBV4-3

cdr3_aa: ASRPGSTDTQY
d_call: -
j_call: TRBJ2-3
v_call: TRBV2

cdr3_aa: AWSVVRGRKETQY
d_call: TRBD2
j_call: TRBJ2-5
v_call: TRBV30

cdr3_aa: SAPPSGVLAKNIQY
d_call: -
j_call: TRBJ2-4
v_call: TRBV20-1

cdr3_aa: SANQEANVLT
d_call: -
j_call: TRBJ2-6
v_call: TRBV20-1

cdr3_aa: ASEWGDNQPQH
d_call: -
j_call: TRBJ1-5
v_call: TRBV6-1

cdr3_aa: ASSLVKPRTVIGEKLF
d_call: -
j_call: TRBJ1-4
v_call: TRBV5-1

cdr3_aa: ASSYGRQFEAF
d_call: -
j_call: TRBJ1-1
v_call: TRBV6-5

cdr3_aa: ASSSLVEWRYT
d_call: -
j_call: TRBJ1-2
v_call: TRBV27

cdr3_aa: ASSWIDRNLNTEAF
d_call: -
j_call: TRBJ1-1
v_call: TRBV5-6

cdr3_aa: ASSYSGPWETQY
d_call: -
j_call: TRBJ2-5
v_call: TRBV6-2/TRBV6-3

cdr3_aa: ASSGTPGTGRNYGYT
d_call: TRBD1
j_call: TRBJ1-2
v_call: TRBV10-1

cdr3_aa: SGWGDSGEQY
d_call: -
j_call: TRBJ2-7
v_call: TRBV29-1

cdr3_aa: ASSFSGIEQY
d_call: -
j_call: TRBJ2-7
v_call: TRBV7-9

cdr3_aa: SAPGQGAGANVLT
d_call: TRBD1
j_call: TRBJ2-6
v_call: TRBV20-1

cdr3_aa: ATTKSGTTNYGYT
d_call: -
j_call: TRBJ1-2
v_call: TRBV6-1

cdr3_aa: ASSFDSLEAF
d_call: -
j_call: TRBJ1-1
v_call: TRBV7-2

cdr3_aa: ASSLAGPPSEAF
d_call: -
j_call: TRBJ1-1
v_call: TRBV27

cdr3_aa: ASSFDTKTLSGELF
d_call: -
j_call: TRBJ2-2
v_call: TRBV28

cdr3_aa: ASSSAPGLKYEQY
d_call: TRBD2
j_call: TRBJ2-7
v_call: TRBV11-2

cdr3_aa: ASSYTNSIEAF
d_call: -
j_call: TRBJ1-1
v_call: TRBV6-5

cdr3_aa: ASTSSGSPNYEQY
d_call: TRBD2
j_call: TRBJ2-7
v_call: TRBV12-3/TRBV12-4